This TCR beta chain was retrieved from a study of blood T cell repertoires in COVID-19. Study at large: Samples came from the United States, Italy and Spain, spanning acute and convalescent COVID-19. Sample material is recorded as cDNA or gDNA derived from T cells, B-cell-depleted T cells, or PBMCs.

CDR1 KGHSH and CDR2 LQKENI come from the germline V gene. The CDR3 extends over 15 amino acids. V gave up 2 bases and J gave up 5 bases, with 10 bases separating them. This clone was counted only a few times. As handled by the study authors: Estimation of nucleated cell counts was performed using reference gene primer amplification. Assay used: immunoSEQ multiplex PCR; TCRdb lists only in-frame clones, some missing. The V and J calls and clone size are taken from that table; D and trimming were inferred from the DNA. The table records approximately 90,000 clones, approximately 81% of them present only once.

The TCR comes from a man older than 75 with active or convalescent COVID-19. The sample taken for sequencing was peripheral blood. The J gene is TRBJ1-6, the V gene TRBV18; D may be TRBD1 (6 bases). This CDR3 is CASSPLGADNSPLHF. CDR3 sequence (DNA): TGTGCCAGCTCACCATTGGGGGCAGATAATTCACCCCTCCACTTT. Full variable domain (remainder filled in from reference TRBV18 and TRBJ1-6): NAGVMQNPRHLVRRRGQEARLRCSPMKGHSHVYWYRQLPEEGLKFMVYLQKENIIDESGMPKERFSAEFPKEGPSILRIQQVVRGDSAAYFCASSPLGADNSPLHFGNGTRLTVT.